This T cell receptor beta chain was sequenced in a study of T cell responses to AZD1222 COVID-19 vaccine (dated by TCRdb to the early 2020s). Study-level background: AZD1222 recipients given second doses at about 4 weeks or at about 12 weeks were pooled, since spike-specific TCR depth and breadth were not found to differ between the two schedules. A total of about 230 trial participants underwent TCR sequencing, of whom 207 received two doses of AZD1222 and some 25 received two doses of the MenACWY control vaccine. Trial participants were enrolled into age subgroups of 18-55, 56-69 and 70-plus years, which contained about 150, 28 and 57 TCR-sequenced participants, respectively. Results the study describes overall, beyond this receptor: Epitopes outside the regions mutated in the B.1.351 and B.1.1.7 variants were reportedly recognized by nearly half of the unique spike-specific TCRs. Because no day 14 peak-response samples were available, repertoires were characterized only after the peak T cell response. Vaccine-associated CD4 TCRs spanned the whole spike protein, with dominant responses in regions 160-218 and 743-854. Only six AZD1222 recipients were SARS-CoV-2 seropositive at baseline, limiting conclusions about previously exposed vaccinees. The 56-69-year group was small, and its depth increase did not reach significance, likely because of low power. Spike-specific TCR breadth and depth rose significantly after two AZD1222 doses compared with day 0 and with MenACWY recipients. Participants were mostly white British and included more females than males, and it was suggested by the authors that clonal diversity may have been underestimated.

The time point tag for this specimen amounts to: baseline before first vaccination. The vaccinee samples were drawn from two UK trials, COV001 and COV002, one of which was a single-blind randomized controlled phase 2/3 trial testing AZD1222 (ChAdOx1 nCoV-19) in healthy adults. Trial participant PBMC samples were collected at day 0 and day 28 after the second dose for TCRbeta chain sequencing. The CDR3 regions of human TCRbeta chains were analyzed by immunosequencing. From the authors' description of their analysis: TCRs in the repertoires were matched against a reference library of SARS-CoV-2-specific TCRs that had been generated with the MIRA antigen-specificity platform. Breadth was defined as the fraction of unique TCRs that were SARS-CoV-2-associated. Depth was defined as the fraction of total T cells that were SARS-CoV-2-associated. Using the MIRA data, each spike-specific TCR was mapped to the spike region that the TCR reacts to and placed in a CD4 or CD8 class. Log10-transformed breadth and depth values were compared by one-way ANOVA with Sidak's multiple comparisons tests. TCRdb mirrors the immuneACCESS table, restricted to in-frame sequences. Some clones are absent from its copies; in checked studies, under half trace to an unresolved V gene, and the reason for the others is unknown. V and J calls and clone size are given by that table; D and trimming were obtained from the DNA. Recorded for this sample are about 120,000 clones; around 85% of them occurred a single time. The ten largest clones represent roughly 4.5% of the sample.

Notes on this clone: Its cognate antigen has yet to be identified. Per-nucleotide qualities are absent, and no much larger clonotype sits a single base away.

For CDR1 and CDR2, the germline V gene lists SGDLS and YYNGEE. From the cysteine up to the phenylalanine, the CDR3 has a length of 15 residues. Of all the DNA, just the CDR3 is kept, 45 bases in frame from base 1. At the junction V is shortened by 0 bases and J by 0 bases, with 9 bases in between. The input for sequencing was peripheral blood, taken on day 0 of AZD1222 vaccination. The source of this sequence is an adult in good health. The rearrangement joined TRBV9 to TRBJ1-2, with no confident D gene call. The nucleotide sequence is given as TGTGCCAGCAGCGTAGATGTATCAGCTAACTATGGCTACACCTTC. This encodes CASSVDVSANYGYTF.